Listed below are T cell receptor beta chains from one sample, sequenced in a study of blood T cell repertoires in COVID-19. The table came from immunoSEQ multiplex PCR; TCRdb's copy has only in-frame clones and leaves some out. The sample carries a few hundred thousand clones, under 85% recorded once. The sequencing sample was made of PBMCs or T cells enriched from blood (not recorded which). These receptors came from a woman aged 45-65 years who had recovered from COVID-19. CDR3s leave out the opening cysteine and the closing phenylalanine or tryptophan.

TRBV28,TRBJ1-6,ATFKSNNSPLH
TRBV7-2,TRBJ2-1,ASRGAVLRNEQF
TRBV2,TRBJ1-4,ASMKWGDSRGEKLF
TRBV7-9,TRBJ1-4,ASSLRSGAYEKLF
TRBV6-2/TRBV6-3,TRBJ1-1,ASSLREGTEAF
TRBV18,TRBJ1-2,ASSSGVEHGYT
TRBV18,TRBJ1-1,ASSLGQGNTEAF
TRBV4-1,TRBJ1-4,ASSQVWGGTRSEKLF
TRBV30,TRBJ1-6,AWGSRQGNSPLH
TRBV7-9,TRBJ2-1,ASSSPVGGTDNEQF
TRBV18,TRBJ1-1,ASSPLNRGRIEAF
TRBV6-5,TRBJ1-2,ASNGGTGYGYT
TRBV6-2/TRBV6-3,TRBJ2-7,ASSDTTGTSIHEQY
TRBV29-1,TRBJ2-3,SVGGGAGSTDTQY
TRBV7-6,TRBJ2-2,ASSFSRTDPNTGELF
TRBV5-5,TRBJ2-3,ASSRSSGGNTDTQY
TRBV20-1,TRBJ2-7,SASSAGGQGHYEQY
TRBV5-4,TRBJ2-7,ASSLVAGVGEQY
TRBV11-3,TRBJ1-1,ASSLPGPNTEAF
TRBV2,TRBJ1-4,ASLELGGFEKLF
TRBV6-5,TRBJ1-2,ASRPPGQGAEGYT
TRBV4-1,TRBJ1-4,ASSQDVRDEKLF
TRBV11-2,TRBJ1-1,ASSLGFAEIGTEAF